The clone carrying this T cell receptor (beta chain) was seen at least ten times. The data belong to a study of early T cells in non-severe SARS-CoV-2 infection. Via MiXCR, TCRdb re-called the 5' RACE reads, giving one row per CDR3 protein. The table records 65,000 to 95,000 distinct CDR3 sequences, 7.5% to 10% of them present only once. Trimming shortened V by 6 bases and J by 0 bases, and 14 bases separated the two germline ends. Germline values: CDR1 SEHNR, CDR2 FQNEAQ (reference sequence). This CDR3 is 15 amino acids long. This receptor was obtained from an adult who was a healthcare worker with PCR-confirmed SARS-CoV-2 infection or an uninfected control (not recorded which). Sequences were obtained from whole blood. The chain links TRBV7-9 to TRBJ1-1; perhaps TRBD1 as D (6 bases). The DNA of the CDR3 is TGTGCCAGCAGACCTCTCAGGGGCATGAACACTGAAGCTTTCTTT. This sequence encodes CASRPLRGMNTEAFF.